The 9 T cell receptor beta chains below all came from one sample that was sequenced in a study of post-analysis software for immune sequencing data. No antigen has been assigned to these receptors. Libraries were made from TCR beta cDNA, and they carried unique molecular identifiers. Each CDR3 protein is one row after TCRdb ran MiXCR on the PCR reads. The sample includes a few hundred thousand distinct CDR3 sequences, nearly 45% of them seen just once. The study, taken as a whole, reports: TRBV5-6, TRBV5-1 and TRBV20-1 belonged to a set of about five TRBV segments that were more frequent in patients than controls.

The sequencing input was blood. These receptors were collected from a girl aged 5-17 years with multiple sclerosis.

This clonotype came up a few times. The CDR3 here is CASSFDGGGYTF. In DNA form, the CDR3 reads TGTGCCAGCAGCTTTGATGGGGGAGGCTACACCTTC. The V gene is TRBV7-3, the J gene TRBJ1-2, with D possibly TRBD1 on 5 matching bases. V lost 3 bases to trimming and J lost 8 bases, with 10 bases between them. Germline V gives CDR1 SGHTA, CDR2 FQGTGA. CDR3 length: 12 residues.

V gene TRBV7-9 combines with J gene TRBJ2-4, with a weak D call TRBD2 (5 bases). The end of the DNA is better explained by TRBJ2-7, so the J call may be wrong. This CDR3 contains 15 residues. Germline values: CDR1 SEHNR, CDR2 FQNEAQ (reference sequence). The chain's CDR3 is CASSHREISPYEQYF. CDR3 nucleotides: TGTGCCAGCAGCCATAGGGAGATTTCTCCCTACGAGCAGTACTTC.

The V call is TRBV5-1, the J call TRBJ2-2; TRBD1 aligns across 8 bases. This CDR3 has 16 amino acids. The junction had 5 bases not matched to a gene; V was cut back by 1 base and J by 3 bases. Germline CDR1 SGHRS, CDR2 YFSETQ. The CDR3 DNA reads TGCGCCAGCAGCTTGACAGGGGGTGAGGACACCGGGGAGCTGTTTTTT. Its translation is CASSLTGGEDTGELFF.

V usage is TRBV5-6 and J usage is TRBJ2-1, with D possibly TRBD2 on 6 matching bases. The V and J ends lost 0 bases and 8 bases respectively, with 9 bases between them. This CDR3 comprises 13 residues. Germline assignment: CDR1 SGHDT and CDR2 YYEEEE. CDR3 DNA: TGTGCCAGCAGCTTGGCCTCGGGGGATGAGCAGTTCTTC. Protein: CASSLASGDEQFF.

A remark on this clonotype: An end of the junction differs from the germline gene, which may be a read error. The chain has TRBV19 and TRBJ1-4; D unclear. The length of the CDR3 is 14 residues. Germline lookup yields CDR1 LNHDA and CDR2 SQIVND (reference sequence). The CDR3 spells CASSISQHHEKRFF. DNA for the CDR3: TGTGCCAGTAGTATTAGCCAGCACCATGAAAAACGGTTTTTT. The full variable domain, rest sourced from reference TRBV19 and TRBJ1-4, is DGGITQSPKYLFRKEGQNVTLSCEQNLNHDAMYWYRQDPGQGLRLIYYSQIVNDFQKGDIAEGYSVSREKKESFPLTVTSAQKNPTAFYLCASSISQHHEKRFFGSGTQLSVL.

Only a few counts were recorded for this clonotype. CDR3 amino acids: CASSFRDSVYNEQFF. The DNA for the CDR3 is TGTGCCAGCAGCTTTAGGGACTCGGTCTACAATGAGCAGTTCTTC. The gene calls are TRBV7-2 and TRBJ2-1; a weak D match, TRBD2 (6 bases). This CDR3 region has 15 residues. Germline V lookup: CDR1 SGHTA, CDR2 FQGNSA. V was shortened by 3 bases and J by 3 bases, with 12 bases between the two germline ends. The full variable domain, rest sourced from reference TRBV7-2 and TRBJ2-1, is GAGVSQSPSNKVTEKGKDVELRCDPISGHTALYWYRQSLGQGLEFLIYFQGNSAPDKSGLPSDRFSAERTGGSVSTLTIQRTQQEDSAVYLCASSFRDSVYNEQFFGPGTRLTVL.

This clonotype was seen only a few times. The chain links TRBV5-1 to TRBJ2-7, with TRBD2 as a possible D gene (6 bases). The CDR3 extends over 14 amino acids. Germline V gives CDR1 SGHRS, CDR2 YFSETQ. V was trimmed by 1 base and J by 2 bases, leaving 10 bases between them. The CDR3 sequence: CASSLRESAYEQYF. The CDR3 DNA reads as TGCGCCAGCAGCTTGCGGGAGTCGGCCTACGAGCAGTACTTC. The full variable domain, completed using reference TRBV5-1 and TRBJ2-7, is KAGVTQTPRYLIKTRGQQVTLSCSPISGHRSVSWYQQTPGQGLQFLFEYFSETQRNKGNFPGRFSGRQFSNSRSEMNVSTLELGDSALYLCASSLRESAYEQYFGPGTRLTVT.

This clonotype was seen only once. The V and J genes are TRBV7-2 and TRBJ2-5, with 14 nucleotides matching TRBD2. Germline CDR1 SGHTA, CDR2 FQGNSA. The V and J ends lost 4 bases and 5 bases, in that order; junction bases with no gene match: 6. The CDR3 loop spans 16 amino acids. The CDR3 protein is CASSSGLAGGRETQYF. CDR3 nucleotides: TGTGCCAGCAGCTCCGGACTAGCGGGAGGTCGGGAGACCCAGTACTTC.

The chain links TRBV10-3 to TRBJ2-1; D is tentatively TRBD1 or TRBD2 (5 bases each). CDR1 is ENHRY, CDR2 SYGVKD, per germline. The V end lost 8 bases, the J end lost 2 bases, and 13 bases lay between the germline ends. This CDR3 contains 14 residues. DNA for the CDR3: TGTGCCATCGATAGGGACGGAGCCTACAATGAGCAGTTCTTC. Translating it yields CAIDRDGAYNEQFF.